These 21 T cell receptor beta chains originate from one sample sequenced in a study of CD8+CD57+ T cells in acquired aplastic anemia. Researchers used genomic DNA as the template to profile TCR beta VDJ and CDR3. TCRdb redid the calling of the reads with MiXCR, one entry per CDR3 protein. The repertoire holds about 160,000 distinct CDR3 sequences, with 40% to 55% as singletons. Patients who underwent sequencing had shown CD8+CD57+ cell expansion by flow cytometry. Sequencing was carried out using sorted CD4+, CD8+, or CD8+CD57+ T cells (not recorded which) from PBMCs. The receptors shown here come from a human donor with aplastic anemia.

The chain carries TRBV19 and TRBJ2-7, with 9 bases fitting TRBD2. The germline CDR1 and CDR2 sequences are LNHDA and SQIVND (reference sequence). This CDR3 comprises 15 residues. V lost 3 bases, J lost 4 bases, and 7 bases stayed unmatched. The CDR3 DNA reads TGTGCCAGTAGTATGGCTAGCGGGGTCGGATACGAGCAGTACTTC. This encodes CASSMASGVGYEQYF.

Many counts were recorded for this clonotype. The CDR3 reads CASSLYRDLDSPLHF. CDR3 DNA sequence: TGTGCCAGCAGCTTATATAGGGACTTGGATTCACCCCTCCACTTT. The rearrangement links TRBV7-9 to TRBJ1-6, with D possibly being TRBD1 (5 bases). Deletions cut 2 bases from V and 8 bases from J, with 13 bases between. CDR1 and CDR2 (germline): SEHNR, FQNEAQ (reference sequence). The CDR3 is 15 residues long.

The rearrangement joins TRBV7-2 to TRBJ1-5; D not certain. From germline, CDR1 is SGHTA and CDR2 FQGNSA. V lost 6 bases and J lost 10, with 13 bases in between. The CDR3 totals 12 residues. The CDR3, as DNA: TGTGCCAGCAGTGTCGGAGGAGCACCCCAGCATTTT. Residues: CASSVGGAPQHF.

The V and J genes are TRBV24-1 and TRBJ1-3; D gene uncertain. This CDR3 is built from 13 residues. V was pared by 7 bases and J by 3 bases, with 9 bases between. Germline values: CDR1 KGHDR, CDR2 SFDVKD. CDR3 protein: CATREGSGNTIYF. The CDR3 DNA is TGTGCCACCAGAGAAGGTAGTGGAAACACCATATATTTT.

The V gene is TRBV5-1, the J gene TRBJ1-2, with D perhaps matching TRBD1 (5 bases). Deletions cut 1 base from V and 7 bases from J, with 11 bases between. The CDR3 covers 13 residues. Per the germline V gene, CDR1 is SGHRS and CDR2 is YFSETQ. The CDR3 coding sequence is TGCGCCAGCAGCTTGATGGGGCTGGGTGGCTACACCTTC. This translates into CASSLMGLGGYTF.

The chain carries TRBV9 and TRBJ2-2; the D gene is possibly TRBD2 (5 bases). CDR1 is SGDLS, CDR2 YYNGEE, per germline. The germline V and J ends were trimmed by 2 bases and 5 bases, with 13 bases remaining between them. The CDR3 consists of 15 residues. The CDR3 loop is CASSVRVGITGELFF. As DNA, the CDR3 is TGTGCCAGCAGCGTGAGGGTTGGTATAACCGGGGAGCTGTTTTTT.

The chain recombines TRBV12-3 or TRBV12-4 with TRBJ2-5, with D perhaps TRBD1 (5 bases). The V and J ends lost 7 bases and 5 bases respectively, with 14 bases between them. The CDR3 runs to 13 residues. CDR3 residues: CASKQERMETQYF. The CDR3 bases are TGTGCCAGCAAACAGGAACGCATGGAGACCCAGTACTTC.

This chain links TRBV29-1 with TRBJ1-1; D is unresolved. The V gene lost 5 bases and the J gene lost 1 base, with 8 bases spanning the gap. Germline V gives CDR1 SQVTM, CDR2 ANQGSEA. This CDR3 comprises 12 residues. CDR3 residues: CSVYPTNTEAFF. CDR3 nucleotides: TGCAGCGTTTACCCGACGAACACTGAAGCTTTCTTT.

The gene calls are TRBV10-3 and TRBJ2-7, with TRBD1 matching 7 bases. The V segment lost 7 bases and the J segment 3 bases; nucleotides outside the gene matches: 3. Germline CDR1 ENHRY, CDR2 SYGVKD. There are 12 residues in the CDR3. The chain's CDR3 is CAITAGGYEQYF. In DNA, the CDR3 is TGTGCCATCACGGCAGGGGGCTACGAGCAGTACTTC.

This clonotype has only a few counts. A read error may explain this, as a much larger clone is one base away. The chain links TRBV14 to TRBJ2-5, with D possibly being TRBD2 (5 bases). Looked up from germline, CDR1 is SGHDN and CDR2 is FVKESK. The CDR3 totals 15 residues. The DNA for the CDR3 is TGTGCCGGCAGCCTACTAGGACTTTCGGGGGAGACCCAGTACTTC. It is translated as CAGSLLGLSGETQYF.

The V gene is TRBV6-1, the J gene TRBJ1-2; D perhaps matches TRBD1 (5 bases). Germline V CDR1 and CDR2: MNHNS, SASEGT. The CDR3 loop spans 13 amino acids. Trimming shortened V by 7 bases and J by 5 bases, and 14 bases separated the two germline ends. Here the CDR3 DNA reads TGTGCCAGCACCCCCGATCAGGGATATGGCTACACCTTC. This codes for CASTPDQGYGYTF.

The V call is TRBV20-1, the J call TRBJ2-2; TRBD1 agrees at 8 bases. Trimming at V came to 0 bases and at J to 7 bases, leaving 4 bases not matched to a gene. This CDR3 spans 14 amino acids. The V gene's germline CDR1 is DFQATT and CDR2 SNEGSKA (reference sequence). CDR3 amino acids: CSARDQGADGELFF. CDR3 DNA sequence: TGCAGTGCTAGAGATCAGGGGGCTGACGGGGAGCTGTTTTTT.

The sample holds many counts of this clonotype. V and J are TRBV6-6 and TRBJ1-6; the match to TRBD1 covers 7 bases. The J segment lost 7 bases and the V segment lost 0 bases, leaving 9 bases of the junction unmatched. Per germline, CDR1 MNHNY and CDR2 SVGAGI (reference sequence). The CDR3 runs 17 residues. The CDR3, as DNA: TGTGCCAGCAGTTACTCGATAGTTATAGGGGGCAATTCACCCCTCCACTTT. Protein: CASSYSIVIGGNSPLHF.

The genes are TRBV28 and TRBJ2-7; D may be TRBD1 (5 bases). The germline V and J ends were trimmed by 6 bases and 9 bases, with 24 bases remaining between them. Germline V gives CDR1 MDHEN, CDR2 SYDVKM. The CDR3 has 15 residues. CDR3 sequence: CASSYPDRPRVVQYF. CDR3 in DNA: TGTGCCAGCAGCTACCCCGACAGACCCCGCGTCGTGCAGTACTTC.

The gene calls are TRBV10-3 and TRBJ1-2; weak D call: TRBD1 (6 bases). V was trimmed by 4 bases and J by 8 bases, leaving 20 bases between them. Germline V gene data show CDR1 as ENHRY and CDR2 as SYGVKD. The CDR3 consists of 15 residues. The CDR3 DNA follows: TGTGCCATCAGTGCTATACCTACAGGGATCTACGGCTACACCTTC. Amino acid sequence: CAISAIPTGIYGYTF.

The J gene is TRBJ2-7, the V gene TRBV2; TRBD2 agrees at 8 bases. Germline assignment: CDR1 SNHLY and CDR2 FYNNEI. The CDR3 sequence is 13 residues long. Germline trimming cut 11 bases from V and 3 bases from J; bases unmatched to any gene: 9. The DNA for the CDR3 is TGTGCCGGAGGGACAAGCGGGGGCTACGAGCAGTACTTC. Translated, it gives CAGGTSGGYEQYF. The full variable domain, its missing parts supplied by reference TRBV2 and TRBJ2-7, is EPEVTQTPSHQVTQMGQEVILRCVPISNHLYFYWYRQILGQKVEFLVSFYNNEISEKSEIFDDQFSVERPDGSNFTLKIRSTKLEDSAMYFCAGGTSGGYEQYFGPGTRLTVT.

V is TRBV19 and J is TRBJ1-4, with 9 bases aligning to TRBD1. Per germline, CDR1 LNHDA and CDR2 SQIVND (reference sequence). The ends lost 7 bases at V and 7 bases at J; junction bases unmatched: 4. The CDR3 length is 13 residues. The CDR3 bases are TGTGCCAGTAAGGGACAGGGAGTTGAAAAACTGTTTTTT. Translated, it gives CASKGQGVEKLFF.

Worth noting for this clonotype: This may come from a read error, since a much larger clone is one base off. The J gene is TRBJ2-1, the V gene TRBV20-1; 10 bases align to TRBD2. This CDR3 is built from 16 residues. Per the germline V gene, CDR1 is DFQATT and CDR2 is SNEGSKA (reference sequence). CDR3 in amino acids: CSARDPSGSSYNEQLF. The CDR3 bases are TGCAGTGCTAGAGACCCTAGCGGGAGCTCCTACAATGAGCAGCTCTTC.

This CDR3 reads CATSREVSGNTIYF. CDR3 sequence (DNA): TGTGCCACCAGCAGGGAAGTCTCTGGAAACACCATATATTTT. The V and J genes are TRBV15 and TRBJ1-3; D is undetermined. The CDR3 contains 14 residues. The V end lost 3 bases, the J end lost 0 bases, and 6 bases lay between the germline ends. Germline V CDR1 and CDR2: LNHNV, YYDKDF (reference sequence).

This clonotype was picked up many times. The gene calls are TRBV5-4 and TRBJ2-5; 9 positions match TRBD2. This CDR3 contains 14 residues. The V gene's germline CDR1 is SGHNT and CDR2 YYREEE (reference sequence). The V and J ends lost 0 bases and 9 bases, in that order; junction bases with no gene match: 6. This chain's CDR3 is CASSLGLAEQAQYF. The CDR3 nucleotides read TGTGCCAGCAGCTTGGGACTAGCGGAACAGGCCCAGTACTTC.

This chain uses TRBV9 with TRBJ2-7; no definite D call. The CDR3 is made up of 15 amino acids. With 4 bases removed from V and 2 bases from J, the gap between germline ends came to 16 bases. Per the germline V gene, CDR1 is SGDLS and CDR2 is YYNGEE. CDR3 coding DNA: TGTGCCAGCAGCTCCCATCCTACGGGCACCTACGAGCAGTACTTC. Translated: CASSSHPTGTYEQYF.